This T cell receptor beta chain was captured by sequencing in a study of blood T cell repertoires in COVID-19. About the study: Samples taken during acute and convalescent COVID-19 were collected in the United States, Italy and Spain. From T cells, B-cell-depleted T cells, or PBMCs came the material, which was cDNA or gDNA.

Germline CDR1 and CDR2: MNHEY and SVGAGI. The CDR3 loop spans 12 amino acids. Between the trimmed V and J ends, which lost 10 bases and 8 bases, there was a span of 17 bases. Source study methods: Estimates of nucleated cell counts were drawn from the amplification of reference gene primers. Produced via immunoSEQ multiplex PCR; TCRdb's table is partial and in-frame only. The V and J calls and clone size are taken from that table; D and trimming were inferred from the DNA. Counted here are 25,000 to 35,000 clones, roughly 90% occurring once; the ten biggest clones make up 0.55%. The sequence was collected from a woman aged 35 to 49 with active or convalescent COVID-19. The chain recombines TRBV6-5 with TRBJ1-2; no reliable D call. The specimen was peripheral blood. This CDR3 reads CATLGQINGYTF. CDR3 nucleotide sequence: TGTGCCACCCTTGGGCAGATTAACGGCTACACCTTC.